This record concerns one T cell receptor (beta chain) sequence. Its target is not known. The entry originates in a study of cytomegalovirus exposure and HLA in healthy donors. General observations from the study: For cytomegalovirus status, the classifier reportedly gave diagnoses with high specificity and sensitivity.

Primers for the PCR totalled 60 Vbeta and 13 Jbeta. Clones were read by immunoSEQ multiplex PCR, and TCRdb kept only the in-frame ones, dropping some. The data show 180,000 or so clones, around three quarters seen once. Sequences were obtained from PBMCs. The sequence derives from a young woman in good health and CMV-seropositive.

CDR3 region: CAWSRGGLYQETQYF. CDR3 sequence (DNA): TGTGCCTGGAGCCGCGGGGGGCTGTACCAAGAGACCCAGTACTTC. The rearrangement joins TRBV30 to TRBJ2-5; 8 bases map to TRBD2. Germline V gene data show CDR1 as GTSNPN and CDR2 as SVGIG (reference sequence). The V gene end was trimmed by 3 bases and the J gene end by 0 bases; junction bases not matched to a gene: 6. There are 15 residues in the CDR3.